What follows are 3 T cell receptor beta chains derived from one specimen sequenced in a study of blood T cell repertoires in COVID-19. Measured with immunoSEQ multiplex PCR; TCRdb has only the in-frame clones, and not every one. The repertoire holds more than 300,000 clones, 88% seen once, with 0.9% to 1.5% in the top ten. What was sequenced was PBMCs or T cells enriched from blood (not recorded which). The receptor set was obtained from a woman under 30 who had recovered from COVID-19.

The chain is built from TRBV5-1 and TRBJ2-2; 10 nucleotides agree with TRBD2. Germline CDR1 reads SGHRS; CDR2 reads YFSETQ. The CDR3 has 14 amino acids. V shed 8 bases, J shed 3 bases, and the junction held 4 bases outside the gene matches. The CDR3 DNA reads as TGCGCCAGTCGAGGACTAGCGGACACCGGGGAGCTGTTTTTT. Translation: CASRGLADTGELFF.

The chain links TRBV6-4 to TRBJ1-1; 10 positions agree with TRBD1. The CDR3 runs 14 residues. Germline V lookup: CDR1 MRHNA, CDR2 SNTAGT. With V trimmed by 3 bases and J by 5 bases, 3 bases remained unmatched. The chain's CDR3 is CASSEGQGSTEAFF. The CDR3 region has the DNA TGTGCCAGCAGTGAGGGACAGGGGTCGACTGAAGCTTTCTTT.

The chain recombines TRBV4-1 with TRBJ2-5; D gene unclear. The CDR3 runs to 15 residues. Germline CDR1 and CDR2: MGHRA and YSYEKL. The germline V and J ends were trimmed by 1 base and 5 bases, with 14 bases remaining between them. CDR3 in amino acids: CASSQVLALGETQYF. The CDR3 DNA is TGCGCCAGCAGCCAAGTCTTGGCTCTGGGCGAGACCCAGTACTTC.